This T cell receptor beta chain stems from a study of T cells after yellow fever vaccination. Study-wide background: Preparation of fractions with low cell numbers was performed using SMART-Seq v4 Ultra Low Input.

Template switching with 5'RACE generated the TCR cDNA and added a universal primer site and UMIs. TCRdb redid the calling of the 5' RACE reads with MiXCR, one entry per CDR3 protein. The sample holds about 73,000 distinct CDR3 sequences, around 7.7% seen once. V was clipped by 6 bases and J by 4 bases, with 0 bases between them. This CDR3 comprises 9 residues. Germline CDR1 ENHRY, CDR2 SYGVKD. This clonotype came up many times. The J gene is TRBJ1-1, the V gene TRBV10-3; D is ambiguous. The sequence derives from a man aged 30 to 39 who received the YFV17D yellow fever vaccine. The sequencing here drew on CD8+ T cells sorted from PBMCs, taken on the day of the yellow fever booster vaccination. This CDR3 is CAISTEAFF. The CDR3 bases are TGTGCCATCAGCACTGAAGCTTTCTTT.